This TCR beta chain was sequenced in a study of a mutant IDH1 vaccine in newly diagnosed glioma (dated by TCRdb to about 2021). Notes on the research overall: Vaccination started 4-6 weeks after radiotherapy alone, or was given together with temozolomide cycles in the groups whose treatment included chemotherapy. The approximately 30 treated patients were approximately 62% male and around 40% female, with a mean age of roughly 40 years. Before enrollment, most patients had been given radiochemotherapy with temozolomide as standard therapy, while the rest had received either radiotherapy alone or temozolomide alone. The week-35 safety follow-up was designated visit V12, and the week-47 end of study was designated visit V13. Peripheral blood was drawn at six visits: V03 (baseline), V05, V07, V10, V12 and V13. For exploratory analyses, longitudinal TCRB deep sequencing was carried out in about 25 treated patients wherever samples were available.

As concerns this clone: What antigen it recognizes has not been identified. One base away there is no much larger clone; base qualities are not given.

The time point label, read with the paper, signifies: week 47, end of study. Every vaccine dose consisted of 300 ug of a 20-mer mutant IDH1 peptide in Montanide, administered subcutaneously together with topical imiquimod. Eight vaccinations were administered to patients in weeks 1, 3, 5, 7, 11, 15, 19 and 23, corresponding to visits V03 through V10. Donors had newly diagnosed WHO grade 3 or 4 IDH1-mutant astrocytomas with loss of nuclear ATRX. The samples were drawn from NOA16, a multicentre, single-arm, open-label phase I trial in Germany that tested a mutant IDH1 peptide vaccine in humans for the first time. The DNeasy Blood and Tissue Kit was used to extract genomic DNA from EDTA blood for TCRB sequencing. Library preparation employed the immunoSEQ multiplex PCR assay. The hsTCRB Kit was used according to the manufacturer's protocol to amplify rearranged TCR beta chain sequences. Sequencing of TCRB libraries was carried out on an Illumina MiSeq. The authors' analysis ran thus. The kit vendor's proprietary platform handled demultiplexing, trimming and gene mapping. TCRdb took over this immuneACCESS table, retaining in-frame rearrangements with V and J assigned. Such tables are incomplete; in checked studies, under half of the missing clones stem from an unresolved V gene, and the remainder is unexplained. The V and J calls and the clone size are those of that table, but D and trimming were determined from the DNA. The sample table shows about 56,000 clones, and roughly 76% are seen once. The top ten hold 5.3% of the sample.

The CDR3 covers 12 residues, taking in both the cysteine and the phenylalanine. Only CDR3 DNA remains: 36 bases, in frame from the first base. CDR1 and CDR2 are drawn from the germline V gene: SQVTM, ANQGSEA. Here is what the overall study found, with its caveats: The authors noted that analyses of patient blood samples could not be reproduced because of sample limitations. No apparent relationship was observed between pseudoprogression and alterations in the top peripheral T cell clonotypes detected by TCRB sequencing. Selection of PBMC samples for TCRB deep sequencing was based on availability. Immune responses induced by the vaccine were seen in roughly 95% of patients across multiple MHC alleles.

This specimen consisted of PBMCs, obtained from a glioma patient whose treatment included an IDH1 peptide vaccine. The rearrangement joined TRBV29-1 to TRBJ1-2; the D segment cannot be called with confidence. The sequence was collected from a man aged 50-60 years with glioma. The bases read TGCACCACCAGCCGGGAGGGATTTAGCTACACCTTC. Its translation is CTTSREGFSYTF.